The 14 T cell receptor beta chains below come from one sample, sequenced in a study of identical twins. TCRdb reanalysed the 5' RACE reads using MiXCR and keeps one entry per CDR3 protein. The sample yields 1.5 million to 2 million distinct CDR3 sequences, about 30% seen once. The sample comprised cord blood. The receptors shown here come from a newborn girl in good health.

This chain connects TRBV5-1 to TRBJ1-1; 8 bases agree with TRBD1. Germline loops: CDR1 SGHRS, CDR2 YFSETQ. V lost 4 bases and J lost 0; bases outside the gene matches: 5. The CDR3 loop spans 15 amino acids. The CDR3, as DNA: TGCGCCAGCAGCGTCCGGACAGGGATGAACACTGAAGCTTTCTTT. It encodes CASSVRTGMNTEAFF.

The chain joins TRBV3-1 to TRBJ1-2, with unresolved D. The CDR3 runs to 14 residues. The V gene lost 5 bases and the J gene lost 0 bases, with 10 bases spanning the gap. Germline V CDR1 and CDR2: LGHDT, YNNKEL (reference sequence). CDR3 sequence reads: CASSIHRPNYGYTF. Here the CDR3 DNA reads TGTGCCAGCAGCATACACCGGCCTAACTATGGCTACACCTTC.

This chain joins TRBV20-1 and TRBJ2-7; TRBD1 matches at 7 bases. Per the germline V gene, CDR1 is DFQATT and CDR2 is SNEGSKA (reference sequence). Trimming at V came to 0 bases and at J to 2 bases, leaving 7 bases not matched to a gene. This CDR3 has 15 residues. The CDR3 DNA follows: TGCAGTGCTAGAGATGGAGACAGGGTAACCTACGAGCAGTACTTC. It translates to CSARDGDRVTYEQYF.

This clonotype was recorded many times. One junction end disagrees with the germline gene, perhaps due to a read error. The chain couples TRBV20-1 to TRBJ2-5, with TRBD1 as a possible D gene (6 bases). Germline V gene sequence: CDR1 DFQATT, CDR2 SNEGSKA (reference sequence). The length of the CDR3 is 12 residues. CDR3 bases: TGCAGCGCTACTCAGGGGCAAGAGACCCAGTACTTC. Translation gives CSATQGQETQYF.

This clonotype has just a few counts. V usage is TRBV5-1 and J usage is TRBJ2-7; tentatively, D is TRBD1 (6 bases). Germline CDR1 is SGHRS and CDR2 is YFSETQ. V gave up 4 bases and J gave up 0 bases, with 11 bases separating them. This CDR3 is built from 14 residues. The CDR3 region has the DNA TGCGCCAGCAGCGCCCAGGGGAGCTCCTACGAGCAGTACTTC. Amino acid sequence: CASSAQGSSYEQYF.

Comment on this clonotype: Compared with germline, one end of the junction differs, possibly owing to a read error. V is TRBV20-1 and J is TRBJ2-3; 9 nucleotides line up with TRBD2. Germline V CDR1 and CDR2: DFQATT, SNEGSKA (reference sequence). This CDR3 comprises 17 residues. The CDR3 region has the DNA TGCAGTGCTCCCCGTACTTTCTCGGGGACTAGCACAGTTACGCAGTATTTT. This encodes CSAPRTFSGTSTVTQYF.

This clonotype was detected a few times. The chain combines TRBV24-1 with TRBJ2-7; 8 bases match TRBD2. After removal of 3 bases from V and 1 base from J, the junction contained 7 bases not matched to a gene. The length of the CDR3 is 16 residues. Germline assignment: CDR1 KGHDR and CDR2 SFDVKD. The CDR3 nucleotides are TGTGCCACCAGTGATCCCGCAGCGGGAGATTCCTACGAGCAGTACTTC. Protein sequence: CATSDPAAGDSYEQYF.

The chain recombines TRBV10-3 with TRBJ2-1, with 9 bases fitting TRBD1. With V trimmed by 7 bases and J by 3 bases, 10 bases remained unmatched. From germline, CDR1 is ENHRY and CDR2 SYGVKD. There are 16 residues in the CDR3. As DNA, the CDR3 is TGTGCCATCAAGACCCCCGGGACAGGGATCTACAATGAGCAGTTCTTC. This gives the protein CAIKTPGTGIYNEQFF.

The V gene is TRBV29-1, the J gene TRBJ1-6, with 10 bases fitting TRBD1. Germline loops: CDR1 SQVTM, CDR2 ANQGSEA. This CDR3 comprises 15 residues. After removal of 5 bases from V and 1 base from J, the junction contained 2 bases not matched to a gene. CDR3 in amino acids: CSVRQGASYNSPLHF. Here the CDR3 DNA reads TGCAGCGTTAGACAGGGGGCTTCCTATAATTCACCCCTCCACTTT.

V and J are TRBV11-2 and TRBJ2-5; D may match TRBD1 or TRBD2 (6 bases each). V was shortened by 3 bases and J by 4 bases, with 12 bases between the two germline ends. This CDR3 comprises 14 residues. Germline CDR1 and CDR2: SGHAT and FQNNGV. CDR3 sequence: CASSFRGGGETQYF. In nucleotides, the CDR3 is TGTGCCAGCAGCTTCAGGGGAGGAGGAGAGACCCAGTACTTC.

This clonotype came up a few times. The CDR3 region has the DNA TGTGCCAGCAGTTTCAGGGCTGGTTCACCCCTCCACTTT. It is translated as CASSFRAGSPLHF. V usage is TRBV12-3 or TRBV12-4 and J usage is TRBJ1-6, with D tentatively TRBD1 (5 bases). V dropped 3 bases and J dropped 9 bases, with 9 bases sitting between them. The CDR3 consists of 13 residues.

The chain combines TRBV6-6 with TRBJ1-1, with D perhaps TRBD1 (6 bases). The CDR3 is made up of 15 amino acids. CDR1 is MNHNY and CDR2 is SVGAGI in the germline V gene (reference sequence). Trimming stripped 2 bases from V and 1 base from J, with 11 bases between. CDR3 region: CASSYARQANTEAFF. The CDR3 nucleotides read TGTGCCAGCAGTTACGCCCGACAGGCGAACACTGAAGCTTTCTTT.

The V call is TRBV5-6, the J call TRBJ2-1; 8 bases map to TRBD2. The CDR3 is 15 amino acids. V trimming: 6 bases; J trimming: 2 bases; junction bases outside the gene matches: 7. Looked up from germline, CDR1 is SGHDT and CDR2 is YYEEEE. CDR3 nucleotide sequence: TGTGCCAGCATCAGCGGGAGCGGCGCCTACAATGAGCAGTTCTTC. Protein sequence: CASISGSGAYNEQFF.

CDR3 in amino acids: CSARKTSGIWNEQFF. CDR3 DNA: TGCAGTGCTAGAAAGACTAGCGGGATATGGAATGAGCAGTTCTTC. This chain connects TRBV20-1 to TRBJ2-1, with 11 bases lining up with TRBD2. The trim removed 2 bases at V and 7 bases at J, leaving 7 bases unmatched. Germline lookup yields CDR1 DFQATT and CDR2 SNEGSKA (reference sequence). The CDR3 contains 15 residues.